Presented here are 22 T cell receptor beta chains from one specimen sequenced in a study of metastatic and nonmetastatic thyroid tumors. Every patient underwent thyroid surgery untreated. MiXCR re-clonotyped the PCR reads for TCRdb. This sample has 40,000 to 50,000 clones, with 4% to 5% found just once. The material sequenced was blood. The receptors were sampled from a female donor with papillary thyroid cancer or a benign thyroid nodule (not recorded which). Some clones in this sample may be carry-over from other donors' samples.

This clone was counted many times. The rearrangement joins TRBV11-3 to TRBJ2-7; tentatively, D is TRBD2 (5 bases). CDR3 length: 13 amino acids. Germline-derived CDR1 and CDR2 are SGHNT and YENEEA. V lost 3 bases and J 1 base, leaving 7 bases between the germline ends. In nucleotides, the CDR3 is TGTGCCAGCAGCTTCGGGAATTCCTACGAGCAGTACTTC. Its protein product is CASSFGNSYEQYF.

This clone was recorded many times. This rearrangement joins TRBV24-1 to TRBJ2-7; the D gene is possibly TRBD1 (6 bases). The germline V gene encodes CDR1 KGHDR and CDR2 SFDVKD. Trimming took 1 base from V and 4 from J, leaving 13 bases between them. The CDR3 runs to 15 residues. The CDR3 is CATSDFSGEGYEQYF. In nucleotides, the CDR3 is TGTGCCACCAGTGATTTTTCAGGGGAAGGGTACGAGCAGTACTTC.

This clone was observed many times. This chain joins TRBV7-8 and TRBJ2-7; possibly TRBD1 or TRBD2 for D (5 bases each). V lost 0 bases and J 2 bases, leaving 20 bases between the germline ends. The CDR3 sequence is 18 residues long. Germline V gives CDR1 SGHVS, CDR2 FQNEAQ. CDR3 sequence reads: CASSLASGALASAYEQYF. The DNA for the CDR3 is TGTGCCAGCAGCTTAGCTTCCGGGGCCCTAGCTTCGGCCTACGAGCAGTACTTC.

This clone came up many times. V is TRBV20-1 and J is TRBJ1-2; D is unresolved. The V end was cut by 4 bases, the J end by 2 bases, with 8 bases between. The length of the CDR3 is 12 residues. CDR1 and CDR2 (germline): DFQATT, SNEGSKA (reference sequence). The CDR3 bases are TGCAGTGCTATGACGGAAAACTATGGCTACACCTTC. Residues: CSAMTENYGYTF.

This clone was seen more than once but under ten times. This chain joins TRBV6-1 and TRBJ2-7, with 7 bases lining up with TRBD2. This CDR3 has 12 residues. Germline lookup yields CDR1 MNHNS and CDR2 SASEGT. The ends lost 10 bases at V and 1 base at J; junction bases unmatched: 4. The DNA of the CDR3 is TGTGCCATCACAGCGGGGTCCTACGAGCAGTACTTC. It yields the protein CAITAGSYEQYF.

The V and J genes are TRBV5-1 and TRBJ2-3; the D is unclear. Trimming removed 5 bases from V and 4 bases from J, with 11 bases in between. CDR1 SGHRS and CDR2 YFSETQ come from the germline V gene. The length of the CDR3 is 13 residues. The CDR3 loop reads CASRGTYADTQYF. CDR3 DNA sequence: TGCGCCAGCAGAGGAACCTACGCAGATACGCAGTATTTT.

This chain joins TRBV5-1 and TRBJ2-7, with D possibly matching TRBD1 (6 bases). Germline V lookup: CDR1 SGHRS, CDR2 YFSETQ. Trimming took off 4 bases at V and 5 bases at J, with 22 bases between the two ends. This CDR3 contains 16 residues. Here the CDR3 DNA reads TGCGCCAGCAGCCTACCACCGGGACATGGGTTCCACGAGCAGTACTTC. It is translated as CASSLPPGHGFHEQYF.

In its sample, this clone was seen a few times. V and J are TRBV15 and TRBJ1-3; D gene uncertain. The germline V and J ends were trimmed by 3 bases and 2 bases, with 8 bases remaining between them. CDR3 length: 14 amino acids. Germline V lookup: CDR1 LNHNV, CDR2 YYDKDF (reference sequence). The CDR3 here is CATSSVTPGNTIYF. In DNA form, the CDR3 reads TGTGCCACCAGCAGTGTTACACCTGGAAACACCATATATTTT. Full variable domain (outside the CDR3, taken from reference TRBV15 and TRBJ1-3): DAMVIQNPRYQVTQFGKPVTLSCSQTLNHNVMYWYQQKSSQAPKLLFHYYDKDFNNEADTPDNFQSRRPNTSFCFLDIRSPGLGDTAMYLCATSSVTPGNTIYFGEGSWLTVV.

V is TRBV6-1 and J is TRBJ1-1; no reliable D call. Germline CDR1 reads MNHNS; CDR2 reads SASEGT. This CDR3 comprises 12 residues. V lost 2 bases and J lost 7, with 8 bases in between. CDR3 coding DNA: TGTGCCAGCAGTGAAAATTTTAGTGAAGCTTTCTTT. Translated: CASSENFSEAFF.

This clone was counted many times. This rearrangement joins TRBV29-1 to TRBJ2-2; 10 positions agree with TRBD1. There are 14 residues in the CDR3. Germline V gene data show CDR1 as SQVTM and CDR2 as ANQGSEA. V gave up 7 bases and J gave up 5 bases; unmatched junction bases: 7. The CDR3 DNA is TGCAGCGCTACCGGGACAGGGGTGACCGGGGAGCTGTTTTTT. Residues: CSATGTGVTGELFF.

For this clone: The junction does not match germline at one end; this may be a read error. Other nucleotide sequences in the sample specify the same CDR3. The rearrangement links TRBV11-3 to TRBJ1-3; no clear D gene. CDR3 length: 15 amino acids. CDR1 and CDR2 (germline): SGHNT, YENEEA. DNA for the CDR3: TGTGCTAGCAGCTTAGATGGCAGAGCTGGAAACACGATATATTTT. This gives the protein CASSLDGRAGNTIYF.

This clone qualifies as medium-sized. The chain has TRBV6-2 or TRBV6-3 and TRBJ1-2, with D maybe TRBD1 (5 bases). Germline-derived CDR1 and CDR2 are MNHEY and SVGEGT. Trimming left V 4 bases short and J 2 bases short, with 11 bases between. The CDR3 contains 14 residues. Here the CDR3 DNA reads TGTGCCAGCAGTTTACAGGTGGTCAACTATGGCTACACCTTC. Amino acids: CASSLQVVNYGYTF.

Ten or more counts support this clone. This sample also contains other DNA sequences that code for the same CDR3. CDR3 DNA sequence: TGTGCCAGCAGTGTTGGCGGCAATGAGCAGTTCTTC. Translating it yields CASSVGGNEQFF. The V call is TRBV2, the J call TRBJ2-1; D unclear. This CDR3 has 12 amino acids. Germline-derived CDR1 and CDR2 are SNHLY and FYNNEI. Trimming left V 4 bases short and J 6 bases short, with 7 bases between.

The chain joins TRBV10-3 to TRBJ1-5, with D uncertain. Germline-derived CDR1 and CDR2 are ENHRY and SYGVKD. The CDR3 has 12 amino acids. V shed 8 bases and J shed 0 bases, with 5 bases lying between them. The CDR3 DNA follows: TGTGCCATCGCCAATAGCAATCAGCCCCAGCATTTT. Its protein product is CAIANSNQPQHF.

At least ten counts were recorded for this clone. A read error may produce the germline difference seen at one junction end. This chain uses TRBV7-9 with TRBJ1-2; 7 bases align to TRBD1. Per the germline V gene, CDR1 is SEHNR and CDR2 is FQNEAQ (reference sequence). The CDR3 length is 10 residues. As DNA, the CDR3 is TGTGCCAGCAGCCCCTGGACAGGACACTTC. Translation gives CASSPWTGHF.

This clone was seen a handful of times. The rearrangement uses TRBV5-1 and TRBJ2-7, with D possibly being TRBD1 (6 bases). The germline V and J ends were trimmed by 4 bases and 2 bases, with 13 bases remaining between them. Germline V gene data show CDR1 as SGHRS and CDR2 as YFSETQ. CDR3 size: 14 residues. The CDR3: CASSKSGTPYEQYF. As DNA, the CDR3 is TGCGCCAGCAGCAAGTCCGGGACACCCTACGAGCAGTACTTC.

There are many counts of this clone. The chain joins TRBV9 to TRBJ2-3, with 14 bases aligning to TRBD2. Trimming cost V 3 bases and J 5 bases; bases outside gene matches: 5. This CDR3 contains 16 residues. The germline CDR1 and CDR2 sequences are SGDLS and YYNGEE. CDR3 coding DNA: TGTGCCAGCAGCGCGGCGGGACTAGCGGGAGAAGATACGCAGTATTTT. It translates to CASSAAGLAGEDTQYF.

This clone showed up many times. This sequence joins TRBV6-1 and TRBJ2-3; 8 bases fit TRBD1. The V gene end was trimmed by 6 bases and the J gene end by 2 bases; junction bases not matched to a gene: 10. The germline CDR1 and CDR2 sequences are MNHNS and SASEGT. The CDR3 consists of 16 residues. The CDR3 here is CASSRGQALPTDTQYF. The CDR3 DNA follows: TGTGCCAGCAGCCGGGGACAGGCCCTCCCCACAGATACGCAGTATTTT.

This clone occurred many times. The chain employs TRBV10-1 and TRBJ2-2, with no clear D. The ends were cut back, 5 bases at V and 7 bases at J, with 11 bases in the middle. The CDR3 length is 13 residues. Germline CDR1 WNHNN, CDR2 SYGVQD (reference sequence). The CDR3 spells CASSPVVGGELFF. For the CDR3, the DNA is TGCGCCAGCAGTCCCGTGGTTGGCGGGGAGCTGTTTTTT.

This clone was detected ten times or more. The rearrangement links TRBV20-1 to TRBJ1-1; TRBD1 might be the D (5 bases). From germline, CDR1 is DFQATT and CDR2 SNEGSKA (reference sequence). The CDR3 is made up of 15 amino acids. The V end was cut by 0 bases, the J end by 1 base, with 12 bases between. CDR3 residues: CSARDLETENTEAFF. CDR3 DNA sequence: TGCAGTGCTAGAGATCTGGAGACAGAGAACACTGAAGCTTTCTTT.

With regard to this clone: Likely a read error: the CDR3 ends without its conserved phenylalanine or tryptophan. V gene TRBV6-1 combines with J gene TRBJ2-3; the D is unclear. The CDR3 sequence is 12 residues long. Germline CDR1 is MNHNS and CDR2 is SASEGT. V lost 2 bases to trimming and J lost 5 bases, with 5 bases between them. For the CDR3, the DNA is TGTGCCAGCAGTGAAAGACAAGATACGCAGTATCTT. Residues: CASSERQDTQYL.

This sequence joins TRBV28 and TRBJ1-5; D unresolved. CDR1 MDHEN and CDR2 SYDVKM come from the germline V gene. CDR3 length: 13 residues. CDR3 DNA sequence: TGTGCGCTAGCCGGGGATCGCAATCAGCCCCAGCATTTT. Its protein product is CALAGDRNQPQHF.